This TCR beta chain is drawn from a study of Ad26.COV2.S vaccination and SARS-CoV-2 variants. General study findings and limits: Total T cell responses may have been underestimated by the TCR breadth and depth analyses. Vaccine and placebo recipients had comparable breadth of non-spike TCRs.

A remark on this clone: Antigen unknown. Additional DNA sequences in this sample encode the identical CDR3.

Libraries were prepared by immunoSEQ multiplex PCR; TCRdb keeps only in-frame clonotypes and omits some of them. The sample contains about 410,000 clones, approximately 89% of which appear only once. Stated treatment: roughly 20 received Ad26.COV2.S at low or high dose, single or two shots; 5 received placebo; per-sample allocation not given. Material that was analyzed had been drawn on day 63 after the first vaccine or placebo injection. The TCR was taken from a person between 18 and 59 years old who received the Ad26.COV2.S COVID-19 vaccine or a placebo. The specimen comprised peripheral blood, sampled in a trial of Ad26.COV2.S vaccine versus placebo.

This CDR3 is CASSQPGQGSYEQYF. CDR3 bases: TGTGCCAGCAGTCAACCGGGACAGGGGTCCTACGAGCAGTACTTC. This sequence joins TRBV28 and TRBJ2-7; 10 nucleotides align to TRBD1. The germline V gene has CDR1 MDHEN and CDR2 SYDVKM. Trimming took 5 bases from V and 1 from J; bases not matched to a gene: 5. The CDR3 is 15 amino acids.